One sample yielded the 9 T cell receptor beta chains listed below, sequenced in a study of T cells in Graves' hyperthyroidism and ophthalmopathy. Amplification of TCR beta CDR3 regions was performed using RNA transcripts as template. Using the HTBI primer set, a first-round RT-PCR was run on the TCR CDR3. Each CDR3 protein is one row after TCRdb ran MiXCR on the multiplex PCR reads. Of hundreds of thousands of distinct CDR3 sequences listed, approximately 15% were seen once; the top ten hold roughly 50%. The sample was blood. These receptors were collected from a woman aged 55-75 years with Graves' ophthalmopathy.

V is TRBV6-1 and J is TRBJ1-4, with TRBD1 as a possible D gene (6 bases). CDR1 MNHNS and CDR2 SASEGT come from the germline V gene. V lost 6 bases to trimming and J lost 4 bases, with 24 bases between them. The CDR3 has 18 amino acids. CDR3 loop: CASRGAGGPHSFNEKLFF. In nucleotides, the CDR3 is TGTGCCAGCAGGGGGGCGGGGGGACCCCACTCTTTTAATGAAAAACTGTTTTTT.

The gene calls are TRBV4-3 and TRBJ2-1, with D perhaps matching TRBD1 (6 bases). From germline, CDR1 is LGHNA and CDR2 YSLEER. The CDR3 has 17 residues. V gave up 0 bases and J gave up 1 base, with 13 bases separating them. Written as DNA, the CDR3 is TGCGCCAGCAGCCAAGATGGTAGCCAGGGGTCCTACAATGAGCAGTTCTTC. This encodes CASSQDGSQGSYNEQFF.

This clonotype was recorded many times. J is TRBJ1-2 and V is TRBV28; no firm D call. Germline CDR1 reads MDHEN; CDR2 reads SYDVKM. This CDR3 region has 18 residues. Trimming left V 4 bases short and J 0 bases short, with 21 bases between. The CDR3 nucleotides read TGTGCCAGCAGTTCGTCTCCCAAACAGCATACCACTAACTATGGCTACACCTTC. Translation gives CASSSSPKQHTTNYGYTF.

This clonotype was seen only a few times. V is TRBV3-1 and J is TRBJ2-7; perhaps TRBD1 as D (6 bases). V lost 2 bases to trimming and J lost 5 bases, with 10 bases between them. Per the germline V gene, CDR1 is LGHDT and CDR2 is YNNKEL (reference sequence). CDR3 length: 13 amino acids. The CDR3 is CASSQLGGHEQYF. CDR3 bases: TGTGCCAGCAGCCAATTAGGGGGACACGAGCAGTACTTC.

This clonotype was observed at least ten times. The chain joins TRBV7-9 to TRBJ2-3, with a tentative D call TRBD1 (6 bases). Trimming removed 6 bases at V and 1 base at J, with 11 bases between. Germline CDR1 reads SEHNR; CDR2 reads FQNEAQ (reference sequence). The CDR3 contains 14 residues. CDR3 coding DNA: TGTGCCAGCAGTTCAGGGGTCGGCACAGATACGCAGTATTTT. It specifies CASSSGVGTDTQYF.

Details on this clonotype: A read error is possible here, since a much larger clone lies one base away. The J gene is TRBJ2-7, the V gene TRBV11-3; tentative D call: TRBD1 (7 bases). CDR3 length: 14 residues. Germline V lookup: CDR1 SGHNT, CDR2 YENEEA. The V end was cut by 6 bases, the J end by 7 bases, with 19 bases between. This CDR3 is CASSAADREDEQYF. The CDR3 DNA reads as TGTGCCAGCAGTGCCGCCGACAGGGAGGATGAGCAGTACTTC.

Many counts were recorded for this clonotype. The CDR3 DNA is TGTGCCAGCAGTTCAACGAGGGACGGCTATGGCTACACCTTC. Translating it yields CASSSTRDGYGYTF. This sequence joins TRBV27 and TRBJ1-2; a possible D gene is TRBD1 (5 bases). Germline V gene lookup returns CDR1 MNHEY and CDR2 SMNVEV (reference sequence). There are 14 residues in the CDR3. Trimming stripped 4 bases from V and 4 bases from J, with 13 bases between.

V gene TRBV28 combines with J gene TRBJ2-7, with D tentatively TRBD2 (7 bases). The V gene lost 6 bases and the J gene lost 6 bases, with 18 bases spanning the gap. This CDR3 has 14 amino acids. Germline V CDR1 and CDR2: MDHEN, SYDVKM. The DNA for the CDR3 is TGTGCCAGCAGAGAGGGAGGGGGTCGACGCGAGCAGTACTTC. Translation: CASREGGGRREQYF.

This clonotype was observed many times. The chain couples TRBV28 to TRBJ2-1; D gene unclear. The CDR3 is 14 residues long. Per germline, CDR1 MDHEN and CDR2 SYDVKM. Trimming took off 2 bases at V and 8 bases at J, with 13 bases between the two ends. CDR3 coding DNA: TGTGCCAGCAGTTTACCCCTGATGGCGTATGAGCAGTTCTTC. It translates to CASSLPLMAYEQFF.